Below, one TCR beta chain is given with its context. The target antigen is unknown. While unrecorded immune exposures were likely, the donors were nominally healthy when sampled. The data were obtained in a study of cytomegalovirus exposure and HLA in healthy donors. The study's findings and limits: Using the classifier, cytomegalovirus status was reportedly diagnosed with high specificity and sensitivity. Researchers counted around 170 TCR beta chains as cytomegalovirus-associated. Later genetic work tied a missense DCLRE1C variant to beta-chain V and J trimming.

In germline, CDR1 is SGHAT, CDR2 FQNNGV. CDR3 size: 15 residues. V trimming: 5 bases; J trimming: 5 bases; junction bases outside the gene matches: 12. Vbeta (60) and Jbeta (13) primers were used in the PCR. Method: immunoSEQ multiplex PCR; TCRdb's copy keeps in-frame clones and lacks some. The sample has 150,000 or so clones; around 80% are singletons. This TCR was sampled from a woman in her 50s in good health and CMV-seropositive. The sequencing input was PBMCs. The chain joins TRBV11-2 to TRBJ2-7; 7 bases are a match to TRBD2. The CDR3 DNA is TGTGCCAGCAGCGATTTTGGGAGGGCAGGCCACGAGCAGTACTTC. This encodes CASSDFGRAGHEQYF.